This T cell receptor beta chain stems from a study of blood T cell repertoires in COVID-19 (dated by TCRdb to 2018 to 2020). Notes on the research overall: Collaborator samples came from the United States, Italy and Spain and covered acute and convalescent phases of COVID-19. The prospective study material was composed of cDNA or gDNA derived from T cells, B-cell-depleted T cells, or PBMCs. Subjects who had been exposed to COVID-19, were actively infected with it, or had recovered from it provided the deeply sampled blood TCRbeta repertoires that made up the dataset. The repertoires were made available in a free public database intended to serve as a resource for research on the immune response to SARS-CoV-2. Samples were obtained from the ongoing ImmuneRACE study (first 160 participants) and from over 1,000 subjects provided by 6 global collaborators. Nearly every sample came with metadata listing a de-identified subject ID, COVID-19 status, age in years and sex. Where available, HLA class I and class II types were taken from metadata supplied by the sample provider and were not determined by assay-based typing. The paper's findings and limits, for the study overall: How much clinical and demographic metadata was included differed by source and by participant, and the metadata was provided uncurated.

Collaborating institutions collected whole blood in K2EDTA tubes following their own protocols. For TCRbeta analysis, collaborators shipped samples in one of three forms: frozen whole blood, isolated PBMCs, or DNA extracted from either of those sample types. TCRbeta CDR3 regions were amplified from genomic DNA using the immunoSEQ Assay, a bias-controlled multiplex PCR. Per the authors' processing: Within the assay, amplification of reference gene primers was used to estimate how many nucleated cells each sample contained. To quantify the absolute abundance of each unique TCRbeta CDR3 rearrangement, sequence reads were collapsed and filtered. For each sample, productive Simpson clonality was calculated as the square root of Simpson's diversity index over productive rearrangements. Held by TCRdb, this immuneACCESS table contains in-frame sequences only and omits some clones. Under half of the omission traces to an unresolved V gene where checked; the cause of the rest is unknown. The V and J calls and the clone size are those of that table, but D and trimming were determined from the DNA. The sample table lists around 340,000 clones, around 80% of them with a count of one. The biggest ten clones account for 2.5% to 3.5% of the sample.

As regards this clone: Its antigen is not yet known. The sample holds no much larger clone one base away, and base qualities are not on file.

CDR1 and CDR2 are drawn from the germline V gene: SGHTA, FQGNSA. Trimming at the junction amounts to 1 base on V and 6 bases on J, and the germline ends lie 13 bases apart. The CDR3 numbers 14 residues from cysteine through phenylalanine. This entry keeps only the CDR3 DNA: 42 bases, framed from base 1. The sequenced sample consisted of peripheral blood. The V gene is TRBV7-2 and the J gene is TRBJ2-7; the D gene is possibly TRBD2, with 5 bases matching. The clonotype originates from a man aged 25 to 45 with active or convalescent COVID-19. The CDR3 corresponds to CASSLVAVEGEQYF. The base sequence is TGTGCCAGCAGCTTAGTGGCAGTCGAGGGCGAGCAGTACTTC.